These T cell receptor beta chains were read from a single sample in a study of cytomegalovirus exposure and HLA in healthy donors. Using immunoSEQ multiplex PCR, the repertoire was profiled, and TCRdb retains in-frame clones only, with some absent. The data show 55,000 to 90,000 clones, just over 75% seen once. The sequenced material came from PBMCs. The source is a man in his fifties in good health and CMV-seronegative. Both conserved end residues are part of each CDR3. D genes are given only for firm matches. A clone size is listed for some rows: how often the clone was seen (once, few, many), or a class if it is expanded.

d_gene: NA; j_gene: TRBJ2-5; abundance: NA; len: 16; v_gene: TRBV27; CDR3aa: CASSLGGTAQQETQYF; CDR3nt: TGTGCCAGCAGTTTGGGCGGGACAGCCCAACAAGAGACCCAGTACTTC
d_gene: NA; j_gene: TRBJ2-7; abundance: NA; len: 13; v_gene: TRBV6-5; CDR3aa: CASSPGTIYEQYF; CDR3nt: TGTGCCAGCAGTCCAGGGACAATCTACGAGCAGTACTTC
d_gene: NA; j_gene: TRBJ1-1; abundance: few; len: 12; v_gene: TRBV7-9; CDR3aa: CASSSPGQGAFF; CDR3nt: TGTGCCAGCAGCTCACCCGGACAAGGAGCTTTCTTT
d_gene: NA; j_gene: TRBJ2-7; abundance: NA; len: 15; v_gene: TRBV30; CDR3aa: CAWSFGGLKDYEQYF; CDR3nt: TGTGCCTGGAGTTTTGGGGGGTTAAAGGACTACGAGCAGTACTTC
d_gene: NA; j_gene: TRBJ2-7; abundance: few; len: 14; v_gene: TRBV6-5; CDR3aa: CASSYSGRDYEQYF; CDR3nt: TGTGCCAGCAGTTACTCGGGCAGGGACTACGAGCAGTACTTC
d_gene: NA; j_gene: TRBJ2-7; abundance: NA; len: 14; v_gene: TRBV7-9; CDR3aa: CASSFAGLSAEQYF; CDR3nt: TGTGCCAGCAGCTTTGCAGGGTTATCTGCCGAGCAGTACTTC
d_gene: NA; j_gene: TRBJ1-4; abundance: NA; len: 15; v_gene: TRBV4-1; CDR3aa: CASSQDGTVNEKLFF; CDR3nt: TGCGCCAGCAGCCAAGATGGGACTGTAAATGAAAAACTGTTTTTT
d_gene: NA; j_gene: TRBJ2-7; abundance: NA; len: 13; v_gene: TRBV10-3; CDR3aa: CAISDWQGYEQYF; CDR3nt: TGTGCCATCAGTGATTGGCAGGGGTACGAGCAGTACTTC
d_gene: NA; j_gene: TRBJ2-2; abundance: NA; len: 13; v_gene: TRBV2; CDR3aa: CASSQSLPGELFF; CDR3nt: TGTGCCAGCAGCCAAAGCCTTCCGGGGGAGCTGTTTTTT
d_gene: TRBD1; j_gene: TRBJ1-1; abundance: NA; len: 16; v_gene: TRBV5-1; CDR3aa: CASSLKTDREATEAFF; CDR3nt: TGCGCCAGCAGCTTGAAAACGGACAGGGAGGCCACTGAAGCTTTCTTT
d_gene: NA; j_gene: TRBJ2-5; abundance: NA; len: 15; v_gene: TRBV5-4; CDR3aa: CASSLGTGGRETQYF; CDR3nt: TGTGCCAGCAGCTTGGGCACAGGAGGGCGAGAGACCCAGTACTTC
d_gene: NA; j_gene: TRBJ2-3; abundance: NA; len: 17; v_gene: TRBV5-1; CDR3aa: CASSLAGGLGVGDTQYF; CDR3nt: TGCGCCAGCAGCTTGGCTGGAGGACTTGGGGTGGGAGATACGCAGTATTTT
d_gene: NA; j_gene: TRBJ2-5; abundance: NA; len: 13; v_gene: TRBV27; CDR3aa: CASRTDPSFRWYF; CDR3nt: TGTGCCAGCCGTACAGACCCCTCTTTCAGGTGGTACTTC
d_gene: NA; j_gene: TRBJ2-3; abundance: NA; len: 17; v_gene: TRBV18; CDR3aa: CASSPPNGKGRTDTQYF; CDR3nt: TGTGCCAGCTCACCACCCAACGGGAAGGGTCGCACAGATACGCAGTATTTT
d_gene: NA; j_gene: TRBJ2-7; abundance: NA; len: 10; v_gene: TRBV20-1; CDR3aa: CSANTYEQYF; CDR3nt: TGCAGTGCTAACACCTACGAGCAGTACTTC
d_gene: TRBD1; j_gene: TRBJ1-6; abundance: NA; len: 15; v_gene: TRBV15; CDR3aa: CATSRVQGEGSPLHF; CDR3nt: TGTGCCACCAGCAGAGTACAGGGGGAAGGGTCACCCCTCCACTTT
d_gene: TRBD2; j_gene: TRBJ2-7; abundance: NA; len: 14; v_gene: TRBV15; CDR3aa: CATSTPGGVYEQYF; CDR3nt: TGTGCCACCAGCACCCCGGGAGGGGTTTACGAGCAGTACTTC
d_gene: TRBD2; j_gene: TRBJ2-5; abundance: NA; len: 16; v_gene: TRBV19; CDR3aa: CASSIDLAGAGETQYF; CDR3nt: TGTGCCAGTAGTATAGATTTGGCGGGAGCAGGAGAGACCCAGTACTTC
d_gene: NA; j_gene: TRBJ2-1; abundance: NA; len: 16; v_gene: TRBV5-1; CDR3aa: CASSRLGLSSYNEQFF; CDR3nt: TGCGCCAGCAGCCGTTTAGGACTCAGCTCCTACAATGAGCAGTTCTTC
d_gene: NA; j_gene: TRBJ1-1; abundance: NA; len: 14; v_gene: TRBV30; CDR3aa: CAWRDRQVNTEAFF; CDR3nt: TGTGCCTGGAGGGACCGACAGGTGAACACTGAAGCTTTCTTT
d_gene: NA; j_gene: TRBJ1-1; abundance: NA; len: 13; v_gene: TRBV18; CDR3aa: CASSPLAGTEAFF; CDR3nt: TGTGCCAGCTCACCACTTGCAGGCACTGAAGCTTTCTTT
d_gene: NA; j_gene: TRBJ2-7; abundance: NA; len: 12; v_gene: TRBV14; CDR3aa: CASSIQGYEQYF; CDR3nt: TGTGCCAGCAGCATACAGGGCTACGAGCAGTACTTC
d_gene: TRBD1; j_gene: TRBJ1-5; abundance: NA; len: 14; v_gene: TRBV6-4; CDR3aa: CASSDSAGGWPQHF; CDR3nt: TGTGCCAGCAGTGACTCGGCAGGGGGCTGGCCCCAGCATTTT
d_gene: NA; j_gene: TRBJ1-2; abundance: NA; len: 13; v_gene: TRBV28; CDR3aa: CASSLLGLGGYTF; CDR3nt: TGTGCCAGCAGTTTATTGGGGCTCGGTGGCTACACCTTC
d_gene: TRBD2; j_gene: TRBJ2-2; abundance: NA; len: 16; v_gene: TRBV4-1; CDR3aa: CATTDVLAPNTGELFF; CDR3nt: TGCGCCACCACAGACGTACTAGCGCCCAACACCGGGGAGCTGTTTTTT
d_gene: NA; j_gene: TRBJ2-7; abundance: NA; len: 13; v_gene: TRBV25-1; CDR3aa: CASTQVGVYEQYF; CDR3nt: TGTGCCAGCACCCAAGTGGGAGTTTACGAGCAGTACTTC
d_gene: TRBD1; j_gene: TRBJ1-1; abundance: once; len: 15; v_gene: TRBV2; CDR3aa: CASSFQGTANTEAFF; CDR3nt: TGTGCCAGCAGCTTTCAGGGGACAGCCAACACTGAAGCTTTCTTT
d_gene: NA; j_gene: TRBJ2-1; abundance: NA; len: 17; v_gene: TRBV7-9; CDR3aa: CASSPPQTRRQRNEQFF; CDR3nt: TGTGCCAGCAGCCCACCCCAAACACGGCGGCAAAGGAATGAGCAGTTCTTC
d_gene: NA; j_gene: TRBJ1-1; abundance: NA; len: 13; v_gene: TRBV27; CDR3aa: CASGHRAGLEAFF; CDR3nt: TGTGCCAGCGGACACAGGGCCGGTCTTGAAGCTTTCTTT
d_gene: TRBD2; j_gene: TRBJ2-1; abundance: NA; len: 17; v_gene: TRBV11-3; CDR3aa: CASSSRLAGGGLDEQFF; CDR3nt: TGTGCCAGCAGCTCGCGACTAGCGGGAGGGGGCTTGGATGAGCAGTTCTTC
d_gene: NA; j_gene: TRBJ1-2; abundance: NA; len: 15; v_gene: TRBV11-2; CDR3aa: CASSLVPSWNYGYTF; CDR3nt: TGTGCCAGCAGCTTAGTTCCGAGTTGGAACTATGGCTACACCTTC
d_gene: NA; j_gene: TRBJ1-1; abundance: NA; len: 13; v_gene: TRBV7-2; CDR3aa: CASSSRVGTEAFF; CDR3nt: TGTGCCAGCAGCTCCAGGGTAGGGACTGAAGCTTTCTTT
d_gene: NA; j_gene: TRBJ2-3; abundance: NA; len: 14; v_gene: TRBV4-3; CDR3aa: CASAQALFTDTQYF; CDR3nt: TGCGCCAGCGCTCAGGCCCTCTTCACAGATACGCAGTATTTT
d_gene: NA; j_gene: TRBJ2-1; abundance: NA; len: 16; v_gene: TRBV19; CDR3aa: CASNSRRGGINNEQFF; CDR3nt: TGTGCCAGTAACTCCCGGAGGGGGGGAATTAACAATGAGCAGTTCTTC
d_gene: TRBD1; j_gene: TRBJ2-2; abundance: NA; len: 17; v_gene: TRBV7-9; CDR3aa: CASSSSGTGDRNGELFF; CDR3nt: TGTGCCAGCAGTTCCTCCGGGACAGGGGATCGGAACGGGGAGCTGTTTTTT
d_gene: TRBD1; j_gene: TRBJ2-5; abundance: once; len: 14; v_gene: TRBV2; CDR3aa: CASKKGQGVETQYF; CDR3nt: TGTGCCAGCAAAAAAGGACAGGGGGTAGAGACCCAGTACTTC
d_gene: TRBD1; j_gene: TRBJ1-2; abundance: NA; len: 14; v_gene: TRBV6-5; CDR3aa: CASSYSGTADGYTF; CDR3nt: TGTGCCAGCAGTTACTCTGGGACAGCGGATGGCTACACCTTC
d_gene: TRBD1; j_gene: TRBJ1-5; abundance: once; len: 14; v_gene: TRBV5-1; CDR3aa: CASSSGQDNQPQHF; CDR3nt: TGCGCCAGCAGCTCCGGACAGGACAATCAGCCCCAGCATTTT
d_gene: NA; j_gene: TRBJ1-1; abundance: NA; len: 12; v_gene: TRBV7-2; CDR3aa: CASSLVLGMAFF; CDR3nt: TGTGCCAGCAGCTTAGTCCTCGGTATGGCTTTCTTT
d_gene: NA; j_gene: TRBJ2-3; abundance: NA; len: 13; v_gene: TRBV6-1; CDR3aa: CASSDRVTDTQYF; CDR3nt: TGTGCCAGCAGTGACAGGGTTACAGATACGCAGTATTTT
d_gene: TRBD2; j_gene: TRBJ2-3; abundance: once; len: 16; v_gene: TRBV25-1; CDR3aa: CASSVPGRGSTDTQYF; CDR3nt: TGTGCCAGCAGTGTCCCGGGGCGGGGGAGTACAGATACGCAGTATTTT
d_gene: NA; j_gene: TRBJ1-2; abundance: NA; len: 12; v_gene: TRBV6-6; CDR3aa: CASSILNYGYTF; CDR3nt: TGTGCCAGCAGTATTCTTAACTATGGCTACACCTTC
d_gene: NA; j_gene: TRBJ1-2; abundance: NA; len: 16; v_gene: TRBV18; CDR3aa: CASSPIGANGNYGYTF; CDR3nt: TGTGCCAGCTCACCGATTGGAGCAAACGGGAACTATGGCTACACCTTC
d_gene: NA; j_gene: TRBJ1-5; abundance: NA; len: 12; v_gene: TRBV29-1; CDR3aa: CSVRQGNQPQHF; CDR3nt: TGCAGCGTAAGACAGGGCAATCAGCCCCAGCATTTT
d_gene: TRBD1; j_gene: TRBJ1-1; abundance: NA; len: 12; v_gene: TRBV30; CDR3aa: CAWGQGNGEAFF; CDR3nt: TGTGCCTGGGGACAGGGGAATGGTGAAGCTTTCTTT
d_gene: NA; j_gene: TRBJ2-1; abundance: NA; len: 13; v_gene: TRBV27; CDR3aa: CASSYSIYNEQFF; CDR3nt: TGTGCCAGCAGTTATTCTATCTACAATGAGCAGTTCTTC
d_gene: NA; j_gene: TRBJ2-5; abundance: NA; len: 14; v_gene: TRBV7-9; CDR3aa: CASSLVGGWETQYF; CDR3nt: TGTGCCAGCAGCTTAGTAGGAGGGTGGGAGACCCAGTACTTC